This T cell receptor beta chain stems from a study of T-cell reconstitution after alpha-beta-depleted transplantation in children. Study-wide results and limits: Newly made T cells mostly supplied T-cell counts and diversity one year after transplant. Some patients' high day-60 TCRbeta diversity was traced to surviving recipient T cells and thymic progenitors.

TCRbeta library construction was performed incorporating unique molecular identifiers. TCRdb independently ran MiXCR on the PCR reads; one entry per CDR3 protein. The table lists about 19,000 distinct CDR3 sequences, 10% to 15% of them singletons. A word on this clonotype: Its target is unknown. A much larger clone sits a single nucleotide away, making a read error possible. As the CDR3 is not closed by the conserved phenylalanine or tryptophan, this likely results from a read error.

V dropped 1 base and J dropped 9 bases, with 16 bases sitting between them. Per the germline V gene, CDR1 is MDHEN and CDR2 is SYDVKM. This CDR3 spans 14 amino acids. Sequenced here: PBMCs, mostly from graft donor cells, sampled 60 days after TCRalphabeta/CD19-depleted stem cell transplant. The TCR comes from a female patient between 2 and 15 years old who had a stem cell transplant for congenital amegakaryocytic thrombocytopenia, so the T cells may come from the graft donor. V is TRBV28 and J is TRBJ2-7, with D unresolved. The CDR3 nucleotides are TGTGCCAGCAGTTTATTTAGAGTTGGGATCCGGCAGTACTCC. Amino acid sequence: CASSLFRVGIRQYS.